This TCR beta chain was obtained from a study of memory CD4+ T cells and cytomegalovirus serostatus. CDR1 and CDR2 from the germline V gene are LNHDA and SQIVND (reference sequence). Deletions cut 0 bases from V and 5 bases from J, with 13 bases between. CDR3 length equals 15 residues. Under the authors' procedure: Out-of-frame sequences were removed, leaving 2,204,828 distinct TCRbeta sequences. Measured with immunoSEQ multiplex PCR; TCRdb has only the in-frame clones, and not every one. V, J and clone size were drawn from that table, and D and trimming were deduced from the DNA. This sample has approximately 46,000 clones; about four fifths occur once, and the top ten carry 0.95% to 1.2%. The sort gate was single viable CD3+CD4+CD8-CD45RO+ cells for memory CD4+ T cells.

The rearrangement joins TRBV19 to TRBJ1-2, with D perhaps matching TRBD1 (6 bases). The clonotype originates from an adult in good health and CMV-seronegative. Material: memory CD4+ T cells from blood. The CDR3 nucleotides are TGTGCCAGTAGTATAGAGGGGGGGCAGGGGTATGGCTACACCTTC. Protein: CASSIEGGQGYGYTF.